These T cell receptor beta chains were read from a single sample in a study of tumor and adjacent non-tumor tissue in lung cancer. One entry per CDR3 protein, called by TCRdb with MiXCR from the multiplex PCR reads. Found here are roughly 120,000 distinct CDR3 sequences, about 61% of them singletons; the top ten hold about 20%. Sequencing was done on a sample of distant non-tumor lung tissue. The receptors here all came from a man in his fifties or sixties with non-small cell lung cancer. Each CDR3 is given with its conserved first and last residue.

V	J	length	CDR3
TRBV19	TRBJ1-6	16	CASSIDFPRDGSPLHF
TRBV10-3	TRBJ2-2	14	CAIRGDGNTGELFF
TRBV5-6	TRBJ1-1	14	CASGLEASNTEAFF
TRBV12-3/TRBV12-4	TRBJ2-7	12	CASSLMSYEQYF
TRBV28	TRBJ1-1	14	CASSFGQGYTEAFF
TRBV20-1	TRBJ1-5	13	CSAQGQSNQPQHF
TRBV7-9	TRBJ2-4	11	CASSFGGIQYF
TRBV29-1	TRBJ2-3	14	CSVTRSEGTDTQYF
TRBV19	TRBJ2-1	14	CASSTLTGLNEQFF
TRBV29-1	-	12	CSVGSGQDTQFF
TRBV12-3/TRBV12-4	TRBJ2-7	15	CTSTSLRAGRYEQYF
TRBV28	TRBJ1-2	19	CANSLFPAQGLFFNYGYTF
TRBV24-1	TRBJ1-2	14	CATSDSQGNYGYTF
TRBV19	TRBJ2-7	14	CASSIAPDPYEQYF
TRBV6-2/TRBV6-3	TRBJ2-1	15	CASTLSGRSYNEQFF
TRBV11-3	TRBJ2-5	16	CASSLVLTSGQETQYF
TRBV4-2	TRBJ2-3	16	CASNQGASPSTDMQYF
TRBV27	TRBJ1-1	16	CASSLSAGNLNTEAFF
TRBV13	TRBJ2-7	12	CASSDFLYEQYF
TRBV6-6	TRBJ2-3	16	CASYGEDSFYTDTQYF
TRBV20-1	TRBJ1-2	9	CSTSPSYTF
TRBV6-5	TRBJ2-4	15	CASTGPDRGLNIQYF
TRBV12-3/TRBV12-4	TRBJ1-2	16	CVSIEVGTGGAYGYTF
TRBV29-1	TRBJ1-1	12	CSDDGGGTEAFF
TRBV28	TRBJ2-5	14	CASSIGDRQGTQYF
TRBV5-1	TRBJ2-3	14	CASNWGGAPDTQYF
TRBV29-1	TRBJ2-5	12	CNVQGDLKTQYF